This T cell receptor (beta chain) was profiled in a study of T cell responses to AZD1222 COVID-19 vaccine. Findings and caveats of the study: Compared with day 0, the breadth and depth of the Spike-specific TCR repertoire rose significantly after two doses of AZD1222. Reportedly, nearly half of unique spike TCRs recognized epitopes outside B.1.351/B.1.1.7 mutations.

Generated by immunoSEQ multiplex PCR, the TCRdb table keeps only in-frame clones and is missing some. The sample holds 100,000 to 150,000 clones, roughly nine tenths seen once. Concerning this clone itself: The antigen is undetermined.

The sequences come from peripheral blood, collected on day 0 of AZD1222 vaccination. The sequence derives from an adult in good health.

The CDR3 DNA reads as TGTGCCAGCTCTCCGGTCGAGGGACGGCCGGCAGATACGCAGTATTTT. Amino acid sequence: CASSPVEGRPADTQYF. V usage is TRBV18 and J usage is TRBJ2-3; D assignment may be TRBD1 or TRBD2 (5 bases each). Looked up from germline, CDR1 is KGHSH and CDR2 is LQKENI. Trimming removed 6 bases from V and 4 bases from J, with 20 bases in between. The CDR3 runs 16 residues.